This T cell receptor beta chain was identified in a study of T cells in tuberculosis. Looking at the study overall: Within 7 days of starting treatment, or before, PBMC were stored. Overall study results and limits: Selection depended on which cryopreserved specimens were available.

Note on this clone: The antigen remains undetermined.

V gave up 4 bases and J gave up 5 bases, with 9 bases separating them. The CDR3 is made up of 13 amino acids. CDR1 and CDR2 (germline): SGHRS, YFSETQ. Method: immunoSEQ multiplex PCR; TCRdb's copy keeps in-frame clones and lacks some. The profile covers tens of thousands of clones, with approximately 90% appearing a single time and 2.4% taken by the ten largest. The time point here: new active TB diagnosis, blood taken before or within 7 days of starting treatment. Sequencing was performed on PBMCs, taken at tuberculosis diagnosis. The rearrangement uses TRBV5-1 and TRBJ2-2; D is uncertain. This TCR was sampled from an adult with tuberculosis. CDR3 nucleotides: TGCGCCAGCAGCACCGACAATACCGGGGAGCTGTTTTTT. Its protein is CASSTDNTGELFF.